This T cell receptor (beta chain) stems from a study of control samples from healthy donors and cancer patients. V shed 4 bases and J 0 bases; nucleotides not matched to a gene: 3. Germline CDR1 is SGHDT and CDR2 is YYEEEE. The CDR3 totals 14 residues. Some clones are missing from TCRdb's copy, which holds only in-frame ones; the method was immunoSEQ multiplex PCR. The repertoire has about 59,000 clones, approximately 92% of them found once; the top ten carry about 1.5%. The sequence came from a man aged 35-49 years with colorectal cancer. J is TRBJ1-1 and V is TRBV5-6; 7 bases agree with TRBD1. What was sequenced was PBMCs. This CDR3 is CASSGDSLNTEAFF. The CDR3 region has the DNA TGTGCCAGCAGCGGGGACAGTTTGAACACTGAAGCTTTCTTT.